The source of this TCR beta chain is a study of blood T cell repertoires in COVID-19. The germline CDR1 and CDR2 sequences are LNHDA and SQIVND (reference sequence). V was pared by 5 bases and J by 7 bases, with 17 bases between. The CDR3 runs to 14 residues. The table lists this clone with a count of one. The protocol was immunoSEQ multiplex PCR, while the TCRdb copy is restricted to in-frame clones and leaves out a portion. Counted here are about 400,000 clones, 87% occurring once; the ten biggest clones make up 2.5% to 3%. Sequenced material: PBMCs or T cells enriched from blood (not recorded which). V usage is TRBV19 and J usage is TRBJ1-2; D is unclear. The source is a woman aged 25 to 45 who had recovered from COVID-19. In DNA, the CDR3 is TGTGCCAGTAGTCCCCAGGTTCATATCGGTGGCTACACCTTC. Protein: CASSPQVHIGGYTF. Drawing the rest from reference TRBV19 and TRBJ1-2, the complete variable domain is DGGITQSPKYLFRKEGQNVTLSCEQNLNHDAMYWYRQDPGQGLRLIYYSQIVNDFQKGDIAEGYSVSREKKESFPLTVTSAQKNPTAFYLCASSPQVHIGGYTFGSGTRLTVV.